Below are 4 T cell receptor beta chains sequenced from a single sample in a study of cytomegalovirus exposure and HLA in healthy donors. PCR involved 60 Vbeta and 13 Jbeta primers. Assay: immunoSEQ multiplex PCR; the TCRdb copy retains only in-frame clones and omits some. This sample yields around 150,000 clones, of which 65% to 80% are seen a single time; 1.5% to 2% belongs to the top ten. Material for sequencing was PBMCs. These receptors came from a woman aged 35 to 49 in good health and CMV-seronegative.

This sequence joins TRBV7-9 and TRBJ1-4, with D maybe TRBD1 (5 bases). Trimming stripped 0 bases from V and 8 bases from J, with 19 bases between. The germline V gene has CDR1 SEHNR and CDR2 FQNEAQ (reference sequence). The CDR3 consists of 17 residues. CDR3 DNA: TGTGCCAGCAGCTTAGCGCTGGCGGGGCAGGGTAACGAAAAACTGTTTTTT. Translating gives CASSLALAGQGNEKLFF.

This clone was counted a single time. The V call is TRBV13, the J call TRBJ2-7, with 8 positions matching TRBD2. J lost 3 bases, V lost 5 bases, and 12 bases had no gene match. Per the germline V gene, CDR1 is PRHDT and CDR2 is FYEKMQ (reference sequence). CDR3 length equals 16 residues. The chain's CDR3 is CASSLRSGSIFYEQYF. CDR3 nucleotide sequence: TGTGCCAGCAGCCTGAGGAGCGGGAGCATTTTCTACGAGCAGTACTTC.

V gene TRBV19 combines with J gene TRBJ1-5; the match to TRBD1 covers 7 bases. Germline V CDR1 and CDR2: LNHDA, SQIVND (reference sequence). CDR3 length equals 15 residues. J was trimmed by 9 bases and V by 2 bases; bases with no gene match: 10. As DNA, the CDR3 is TGTGCCAGTAGTATACCCGACAGGGCTGTCGGGCCCCAGCATTTT. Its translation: CASSIPDRAVGPQHF.

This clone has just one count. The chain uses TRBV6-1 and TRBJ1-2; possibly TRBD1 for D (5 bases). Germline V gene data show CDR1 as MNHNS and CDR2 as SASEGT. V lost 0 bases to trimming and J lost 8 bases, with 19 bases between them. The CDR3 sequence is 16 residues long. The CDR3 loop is CASSEAWARVAGGYTF. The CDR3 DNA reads TGTGCCAGCAGTGAAGCATGGGCCAGGGTAGCTGGCGGCTACACCTTC.